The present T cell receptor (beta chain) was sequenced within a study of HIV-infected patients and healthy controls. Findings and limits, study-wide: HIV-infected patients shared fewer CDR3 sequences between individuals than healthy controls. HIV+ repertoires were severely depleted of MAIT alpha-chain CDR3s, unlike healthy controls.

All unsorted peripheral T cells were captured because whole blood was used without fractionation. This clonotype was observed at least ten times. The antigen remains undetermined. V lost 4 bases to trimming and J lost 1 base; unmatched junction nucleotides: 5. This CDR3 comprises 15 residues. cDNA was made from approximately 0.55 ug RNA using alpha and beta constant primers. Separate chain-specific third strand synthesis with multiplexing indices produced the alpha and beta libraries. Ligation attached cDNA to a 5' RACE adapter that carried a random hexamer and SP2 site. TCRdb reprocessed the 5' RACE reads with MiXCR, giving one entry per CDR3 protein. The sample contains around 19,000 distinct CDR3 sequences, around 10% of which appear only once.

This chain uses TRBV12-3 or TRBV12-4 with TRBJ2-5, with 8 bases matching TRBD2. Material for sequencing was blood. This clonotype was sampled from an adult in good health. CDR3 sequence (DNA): TGTGCCAGCAGTTGGTTAGCGGGGACCCAAGAGACCCAGTACTTC. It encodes CASSWLAGTQETQYF.